The sequence of this TCR beta chain was determined in a study of blood T cell repertoires in COVID-19. Turning to the study itself: The United States, Italy and Spain supplied acute and convalescent COVID-19 samples. The analysed material was cDNA or gDNA that came from T cells, B-cell-depleted T cells, or PBMCs.

Under the authors' procedure: Estimated nucleated cell counts came from reference gene primer amplification. The method was immunoSEQ multiplex PCR; TCRdb's version includes in-frame clones alone and lacks a portion of them. V and J calls plus clone size are reproduced from that table; the DNA served to infer D and trimming. Altogether about 90,000 clones are present, about 75% being singletons, with the ten largest covering just under 10%. Trimming stripped 4 bases from V and 7 bases from J, with 19 bases between. The CDR3 contains 15 residues. Germline V gene sequence: CDR1 MNHEY, CDR2 SVGAGI. Sequenced input: peripheral blood. The TCR comes from a woman aged 80 or older with acute or convalescent COVID-19. The V call is TRBV6-5, the J call TRBJ2-5; TRBD1 is a possible D gene (5 bases). CDR3 bases: TGTGCCAGCAGTTCGAGGCAGGCAGGGTCGGGGACCCAGTACTTC. Its translation: CASSSRQAGSGTQYF.